This T cell receptor (beta chain) stems from a study of T cell responses to AZD1222 COVID-19 vaccine. The table came from immunoSEQ multiplex PCR; TCRdb's copy has only in-frame clones and leaves some out. The top ten hold around 1.5% of the sample, which has 130,000 to 150,000 clones, approximately 89% seen once. V lost 1 base and J 4 bases, leaving 9 bases between the germline ends. Germline assignment: CDR1 LGHNA and CDR2 YNFKEQ. The CDR3 spans 14 residues. This clonotype originated in an adult who received the AZD1222 COVID-19 vaccine. Sequenced here: peripheral blood, sampled 28 days after the second AZD1222 dose. V and J are TRBV4-2 and TRBJ2-3; the D gene is possibly TRBD1 (6 bases). The CDR3 protein is CASSQVAGADTQYF. CDR3 in DNA: TGTGCCAGCAGCCAAGTTGCAGGGGCAGATACGCAGTATTTT.